The rows below give T cell receptor beta chains drawn from one sample of a study of T cell responses to AZD1222 COVID-19 vaccine. Repertoires were generated with immunoSEQ multiplex PCR, while TCRdb's copy carries only in-frame clones and drops some. The sample shows some 130,000 clones, approximately 83% of them seen only once. The sample in question was peripheral blood, obtained on day 0 of AZD1222 vaccination. These receptors were collected from an adult in good health. CDR3s include the opening cysteine and the closing phenylalanine or tryptophan. Only part of the rows carry a size: once, few, many, or a class if the clone is expanded.

J | V | size | CDR3
TRBJ1-1 | TRBV7-2 | few | CASSLSANTEAFF
TRBJ1-4 | TRBV6-5 | - | CASSPTGGEEKLFF
TRBJ2-2 | TRBV7-2 | - | CASQTGGRATGELFF
TRBJ1-3 | TRBV5-8 | - | CASSLALGSGNTIYF
TRBJ2-5 | TRBV18 | - | CASSAWTGEETQYF
TRBJ1-2 | TRBV19 | - | CASKGTLPNYGYTF
TRBJ2-2 | TRBV24-1 | - | CATSDFSHGELFF
TRBJ1-2 | TRBV24-1 | - | CATSSPGYGSVGGYTF
TRBJ1-5 | TRBV15 | - | CATSREGGTILGPQHF
TRBJ1-5 | TRBV27 | - | CASRGQGAQPQHF
TRBJ2-7 | TRBV5-4 | once | CASSSEGTIYEQYF
TRBJ2-5 | TRBV5-6 | once | CASSFGGHQETQYF
TRBJ1-1 | TRBV13 | - | CASSLGQGNTEAFF
TRBJ2-3 | TRBV19 | - | CASSIGPGLSTDTQYF
TRBJ2-2 | TRBV2 | - | CASIRERAGELFF
TRBJ2-2 | TRBV18 | - | CASSPLRTSNTGELFF
TRBJ2-3 | TRBV24-1 | - | CATSDPGTGSGTDTQYF
TRBJ2-1 | TRBV5-4 | few | CASSPPQDFEQFF
TRBJ2-7 | TRBV12-3/TRBV12-4 | once | CASSLLYEQYF
TRBJ1-5 | TRBV9 | - | CASSAPQRRTESLSNQPQHF
TRBJ2-3 | TRBV5-4 | - | CASSLDPGSSTDTQYF
TRBJ2-3 | TRBV5-1 | - | CASRSGGRDTDTQYF
TRBJ1-1 | TRBV14 | - | CASSHRALANTEAFF
TRBJ1-5 | TRBV9 | - | CASSVDTGWGPQHF
TRBJ2-5 | TRBV24-1 | - | CATSDSQVRQETQYF
TRBJ2-7 | TRBV18 | - | CASSPGTGGYEQYF
TRBJ1-1 | TRBV5-1 | - | CASSLGGDIAEAFF
TRBJ1-1 | TRBV5-5 | - | CASSLELGGAFF
TRBJ2-7 | TRBV12-3/TRBV12-4 | - | CASRKTVGEEQYF
TRBJ2-3 | TRBV7-6 | - | CASSGGLAGEDTQYF
TRBJ1-2 | TRBV18 | - | CASSPRGREGYTF
TRBJ2-7 | TRBV2 | - | CASKYRGHSYEQYF
TRBJ1-6 | TRBV4-1 | - | CASSQAPAGLNNSPLHF
TRBJ1-2 | TRBV9 | once | CASTPRVDYGYTF
TRBJ2-3 | TRBV30 | - | CAWSPRGVGPDTQYF
TRBJ2-7 | TRBV4-3 | - | CASSQGLGFRQYF
TRBJ2-3 | TRBV11-2 | once | CASSLEGRTRSDTQYF
TRBJ1-2 | TRBV11-3 | - | CASSLGQGVSYGYTF
TRBJ1-2 | TRBV27 | - | CASISLAGGKYGYTF
TRBJ2-1 | TRBV4-1 | - | CASSHPSSGSTTQFF
TRBJ1-1 | TRBV5-1 | once | CASRETTGSEAFF
TRBJ1-4 | TRBV7-3 | - | CASSLNRASGEKLFF
TRBJ2-5 | TRBV7-2 | - | CASSLEGGQETQYF
TRBJ1-5 | TRBV18 | - | CASSPPTGKSNQPQHF
TRBJ1-5 | TRBV15 | - | CATSAIWGASNQPQHF
TRBJ2-3 | TRBV10-2 | - | CASGGLAPALRTDTQYF
TRBJ1-1 | TRBV6-5 | few | CASKQDRRDKAFF
TRBJ1-3 | TRBV18 | few | CASSPRTESSGNTIYF
TRBJ2-6 | TRBV6-2/TRBV6-3 | once | CASSYPGGGGVSGANVLTF
TRBJ1-2 | TRBV19 | - | CASSIVSGPTYGYTF
TRBJ2-5 | TRBV5-4 | - | CASSLRYPGGGTQYF
TRBJ1-1 | TRBV5-4 | - | CASTQGLVNTEAFF